Reported below is one T cell receptor (beta chain). The antigen remains unidentified. The source of the sample is a study of blood T cells in healthy people across ages. General study results and limits: Estimated diversity that came from one million T cells was considered an underestimate. Naive and antigen-experienced cells were not separated, limiting conclusive comparison.

The CDR3 has 18 amino acids. Germline lookup yields CDR1 MGHDK and CDR2 SYGVNS. The trim removed 3 bases at V and 0 bases at J, leaving 8 bases unmatched. Alongside a J-beta primer mix, a sample-barcoded 5' primer served in a second PCR lasting about 7 to 11 cycles. TCRdb itself ran the 5' RACE reads through MiXCR, one entry per CDR3 protein. The repertoire holds about 780,000 distinct CDR3 sequences, with more than 35% as singletons. This TCR came from a man at least 80 years old in good health. This rearrangement joins TRBV25-1 to TRBJ1-6, with 7 bases lining up with TRBD1. The sample was blood. CDR3 nucleotides: TGTGCCAGCAGTGATTCACCGGGACAGAGCTCCTATAATTCACCCCTCCACTTT. Translation: CASSDSPGQSSYNSPLHF.